A single sample is the source of the 30 T cell receptor beta chains below, sequenced in a study of CD8+ T cells in alopecia areata. RNA was extracted and reverse transcribed into cDNA as the sequencing template. The repertoire was sequenced with immunoSEQ multiplex PCR; TCRdb's copy has only in-frame clones and lacks some. The table lists about 120,000 clones, 45% to 50% of them singletons. The sample was NKG2D-low CD8+ T cells sorted from blood. The receptors come from a human donor with alopecia areata.

V gene TRBV29-1 combines with J gene TRBJ2-1; D is ambiguous. Germline CDR1 reads SQVTM; CDR2 reads ANQGSEA. The CDR3 is 12 amino acids. Trimming left V 4 bases short and J 4 bases short, with 8 bases between. CDR3 protein: CSVVGDYNEQFF. In nucleotides, the CDR3 is TGCAGCGTTGTTGGGGATTACAATGAGCAGTTCTTC.

This clone occurred many times. This rearrangement joins TRBV7-9 to TRBJ1-4, with D uncertain. Germline V gene data show CDR1 as SEHNR and CDR2 as FQNEAQ (reference sequence). The CDR3 contains 18 residues. The ends were cut back, 4 bases at V and 0 bases at J, with 18 bases in the middle. The CDR3 region has the DNA TGTGCCAGCAGCTCCACGGTTGGGTTTGGGGCAACTAATGAAAAACTGTTTTTT. Translation: CASSSTVGFGATNEKLFF.

This clone has just a few counts. The genes are TRBV29-1 and TRBJ2-5; unclear D gene. The ends were cut back, 8 bases at V and 3 bases at J, with 16 bases in the middle. The CDR3 has 13 residues. Germline CDR1 SQVTM, CDR2 ANQGSEA. CDR3 sequence reads: CSCGFSLEETQYF. CDR3 nucleotides: TGCAGCTGTGGATTTAGTTTGGAAGAGACCCAGTACTTC.

The J gene is TRBJ2-1, the V gene TRBV5-6; D ambiguous. Between the trimmed V and J ends, which lost 3 bases and 5 bases, there was a span of 9 bases. The germline gives CDR1 SGHDT, CDR2 YYEEEE. The CDR3 is 13 residues long. CDR3 bases: TGTGCCAGCAGCTCCGTACTCCACAATGAGCAGTTCTTC. Translated: CASSSVLHNEQFF. The whole variable domain, filled in from reference TRBV5-6 and TRBJ2-1, reads DAGVTQSPTHLIKTRGQQVTLRCSPKSGHDTVSWYQQALGQGPQFIFQYYEEEERQRGNFPDRFSGHQFPNYSSELNVNALLLGDSALYLCASSSVLHNEQFFGPGTRLTVL.

This clone has only a few counts. The rearrangement links TRBV6-5 to TRBJ2-5; D may be TRBD1 (5 bases). Germline CDR1 is MNHEY and CDR2 is SVGAGI. Trimming left V 7 bases short and J 2 bases short, with 11 bases between. This CDR3 region has 13 residues. For the CDR3, the DNA is TGTGCCAGCAATCCCGACAGTCAAGAGACCCAGTACTTC. Amino acid sequence: CASNPDSQETQYF.

This clone was observed a few times. The chain is built from TRBV28 and TRBJ1-1; no definite D call. The V gene's germline CDR1 is MDHEN and CDR2 SYDVKM. The germline V and J ends were trimmed by 3 bases and 1 base, with 9 bases remaining between them. CDR3 length equals 14 residues. The CDR3 DNA reads TGTGCCAGCAGTTTCCTACGGGAGAACACTGAAGCTTTCTTT. Protein sequence: CASSFLRENTEAFF.

V gene TRBV11-2 combines with J gene TRBJ2-5; 8 bases map to TRBD1. Per germline, CDR1 SGHAT and CDR2 FQNNGV. J was trimmed by 4 bases and V by 5 bases; bases with no gene match: 9. This CDR3 comprises 15 residues. Here the CDR3 DNA reads TGTGCCAGCAGCCCTCCGGACAGGGAGGTAGAGACCCAGTACTTC. Translating it yields CASSPPDREVETQYF.

This clone was seen a few times. DNA of the CDR3: TGTGCCAGCACCTACAGACAGGCACCTTACGAGCAGTACTTC. Residues: CASTYRQAPYEQYF. This chain joins TRBV27 and TRBJ2-7; the D gene is possibly TRBD1 (6 bases). Germline V gene sequence: CDR1 MNHEY, CDR2 SMNVEV (reference sequence). Between the trimmed V and J ends, which lost 7 bases and 4 bases, there was a span of 17 bases. This CDR3 contains 14 residues.

The chain links TRBV29-1 to TRBJ1-1; D might be TRBD1 (6 bases). Trimming shortened V by 4 bases and J by 0 bases, and 15 bases separated the two germline ends. Germline loops: CDR1 SQVTM, CDR2 ANQGSEA. The length of the CDR3 is 15 residues. In DNA, the CDR3 is TGCAGCGTTGTGGGACAACAACGTATGAACACTGAAGCTTTCTTT. Translating it yields CSVVGQQRMNTEAFF.

J is TRBJ2-1 and V is TRBV15, with TRBD2 matching 7 bases. Trimming at V came to 3 bases and at J to 8 bases, leaving 4 bases not matched to a gene. In germline, CDR1 is LNHNV, CDR2 YYDKDF (reference sequence). The CDR3 runs 13 residues. CDR3 loop: CATSSTSVYEQFF. In nucleotides, the CDR3 is TGTGCCACCAGCAGCACTAGCGTCTATGAGCAGTTCTTC.

This clone was seen a few times. Here the CDR3 reads CASSPGESSYGYTF. In nucleotides, the CDR3 is TGTGCCAGTAGTCCCGGGGAGTCAAGCTATGGCTACACCTTC. This rearrangement joins TRBV19 to TRBJ1-2; D uncertain. V shed 5 bases and J shed 4 bases, with 14 bases lying between them. The germline V gene has CDR1 LNHDA and CDR2 SQIVND (reference sequence). The CDR3 is 14 amino acids. Drawing the rest from reference TRBV19 and TRBJ1-2, the complete variable domain is DGGITQSPKYLFRKEGQNVTLSCEQNLNHDAMYWYRQDPGQGLRLIYYSQIVNDFQKGDIAEGYSVSREKKESFPLTVTSAQKNPTAFYLCASSPGESSYGYTFGSGTRLTVV.

This clone was counted a few times. This rearrangement joins TRBV29-1 to TRBJ2-1, with D perhaps matching TRBD2 (5 bases). V was trimmed by 0 bases and J by 9 bases, leaving 9 bases between them. The germline V gene has CDR1 SQVTM and CDR2 ANQGSEA. CDR3 size: 12 residues. CDR3 in DNA: TGCAGCGTTGAAGATCAGGCGGGTGAGCAGTTCTTC. Its protein product is CSVEDQAGEQFF.

V usage is TRBV29-1 and J usage is TRBJ2-7; 7 bases map to TRBD1. Germline V lookup: CDR1 SQVTM, CDR2 ANQGSEA. The CDR3 extends over 14 amino acids. The V gene end was trimmed by 6 bases and the J gene end by 2 bases; junction bases not matched to a gene: 10. CDR3 coding DNA: TGCAGCGTCCAGACAGGGTCGGGCGCCTACGAGCAGTACTTC. Translation gives CSVQTGSGAYEQYF.

The chain couples TRBV7-9 to TRBJ2-3, with TRBD2 identical over 8 bases. The J segment lost 1 base and the V segment lost 4 bases, leaving 4 bases of the junction unmatched. The CDR3 runs 15 residues. Germline values: CDR1 SEHNR, CDR2 FQNEAQ (reference sequence). The DNA for the CDR3 is TGTGCCAGCAGCTCCTATAGCGGGGGCACAGATACGCAGTATTTT. Its protein product is CASSSYSGGTDTQYF.

This clone was detected a few times. The V gene is TRBV29-1, the J gene TRBJ2-7; D possibly uses TRBD1 or TRBD2 (6 bases each). Trimming cost V 6 bases and J 2 bases, with 14 bases left between them. The CDR3 contains 13 residues. Germline V gene lookup returns CDR1 SQVTM and CDR2 ANQGSEA. CDR3: CSVGGGQPYEQYF. The DNA of the CDR3 is TGCAGCGTGGGGGGTGGACAGCCCTACGAGCAGTACTTC.

This chain uses TRBV5-7 with TRBJ1-1; D is ambiguous. TRBV5-7 is labeled an ORF, and its function is uncertain. The CDR3 is made up of 11 amino acids. Trimming left V 0 bases short and J 4 bases short, with 1 base between. The CDR3 is CASSLVTEAFF. CDR3 DNA sequence: TGTGCCAGCAGCTTGGTCACTGAAGCTTTCTTT.

This clone was observed a few times. The chain joins TRBV12-5 to TRBJ2-3, with D hard to call. V shed 7 bases and J shed 2 bases, with 4 bases lying between them. Germline V gene data show CDR1 as LGHNT and CDR2 as FRNRAP. This CDR3 is 11 amino acids long. DNA of the CDR3: TGTGCTAGTGCGGCCACAGATACGCAGTATTTT. Its protein product is CASAATDTQYF.

V usage is TRBV30 and J usage is TRBJ2-7; D is unclear. Germline V gene data show CDR1 as GTSNPN and CDR2 as SVGIG (reference sequence). The CDR3 is 13 amino acids. Trimming pared 0 bases from V and 1 base from J, leaving 7 bases between. CDR3 sequence reads: CAWSVSQSYEQYF. As DNA, the CDR3 is TGTGCCTGGAGTGTGTCCCAGTCCTACGAGCAGTACTTC.

This clone was picked up a small number of times. The chain uses TRBV29-1 and TRBJ2-2, with D unresolved. Deletions cut 0 bases from V and 6 bases from J, with 17 bases between. Germline V CDR1 and CDR2: SQVTM, ANQGSEA. This CDR3 spans 16 amino acids. The CDR3 sequence: CSVEDLRVLSSGELFF. The CDR3 DNA follows: TGCAGCGTTGAAGATCTTAGGGTATTGTCCTCCGGGGAGCTGTTTTTT.

The CDR3 nucleotides are TGTGCCAGCAGCCCTGCCCCAGATACGCAGTATTTT. This sequence encodes CASSPAPDTQYF. J is TRBJ2-3 and V is TRBV9; D not resolved. This CDR3 contains 12 residues. The germline V and J ends were trimmed by 4 bases and 4 bases, with 7 bases remaining between them. Germline loops: CDR1 SGDLS, CDR2 YYNGEE.

This clone came up a few times. V is TRBV7-8 and J is TRBJ1-2; TRBD1 might be the D (6 bases). The CDR3 length is 15 residues. Trimming removed 6 bases at V and 0 bases at J, with 14 bases between. Germline V gives CDR1 SGHVS, CDR2 FQNEAQ. In DNA form, the CDR3 reads TGTGCCAGCAGTCCCGAGGGGGGAGCTAACTATGGCTACACCTTC. Its translation: CASSPEGGANYGYTF. Complete variable domain (other parts from reference TRBV7-8 and TRBJ1-2): GAGVSQSPRYKVAKRGQDVALRCDPISGHVSLFWYQQALGQGPEFLTYFQNEAQLDKSGLPSDRFFAERPEGSVSTLKIQRTQQEDSAVYLCASSPEGGANYGYTFGSGTRLTVV.

As regards this clone: The same CDR3 is also encoded by other DNA sequences in this sample. This rearrangement joins TRBV4-1 to TRBJ2-5; D uncertain. The CDR3 runs 11 residues. Germline V lookup: CDR1 MGHRA, CDR2 YSYEKL. The V gene lost 0 bases and the J gene lost 4 bases, with 0 bases spanning the gap. CDR3 amino acids: CASSQEETQYF. Written as DNA, the CDR3 is TGCGCCAGCAGCCAAGAAGAGACCCAGTACTTC.

The table lists this clone with a count of one. The V call is TRBV29-1, the J call TRBJ1-5; a weak D match, TRBD1 (5 bases). The V gene's germline CDR1 is SQVTM and CDR2 ANQGSEA. Trimming cost V 6 bases and J 2 bases, with 8 bases left between them. The CDR3 covers 12 residues. The CDR3 protein is CSVRDGNQPQHF. The CDR3 nucleotides are TGCAGCGTCAGGGATGGCAATCAGCCCCAGCATTTT.

The V and J genes are TRBV5-1 and TRBJ2-5; maybe TRBD2 (5 bases). Germline V gene lookup returns CDR1 SGHRS and CDR2 YFSETQ. The CDR3 runs to 11 residues. V lost 3 bases and J 7 bases, leaving 7 bases between the germline ends. The CDR3 here is CASSSEGTQYF. The CDR3 coding sequence is TGCGCCAGCAGCTCCGAGGGGACCCAGTACTTC.

This sequence joins TRBV29-1 and TRBJ2-5; tentatively, D is TRBD1 (6 bases). The V gene lost 2 bases and the J gene lost 5 bases, with 12 bases spanning the gap. This CDR3 has 13 residues. Germline CDR1 reads SQVTM; CDR2 reads ANQGSEA. The CDR3 DNA reads TGCAGCGTTGAACTCCCAGGGGCGGAGACCCAGTACTTC. This codes for CSVELPGAETQYF.

This clone was counted a few times. The chain is built from TRBV7-6 and TRBJ1-3; no clear D gene. This CDR3 has 16 residues. V was clipped by 2 bases and J by 2 bases, with 13 bases between them. Germline values: CDR1 SGHVS, CDR2 FNYEAQ. CDR3 coding DNA: TGTGCCAGCAGCTTACATCTCTCGGGTCCTGGAAACACCATATATTTT. It encodes CASSLHLSGPGNTIYF.

This clone was found a few times. V usage is TRBV29-1 and J usage is TRBJ2-7, with D perhaps TRBD2 (5 bases). Germline lookup yields CDR1 SQVTM and CDR2 ANQGSEA. The CDR3 is 12 amino acids. The germline V and J ends were trimmed by 4 bases and 3 bases, with 10 bases remaining between them. Here the CDR3 DNA reads TGCAGCGTTGCGGTCGGGGACTACGAGCAGTACTTC. This encodes CSVAVGDYEQYF.

This clone was detected a few times. The rearrangement joins TRBV19 to TRBJ1-2; 10 bases align to TRBD1. Germline V CDR1 and CDR2: LNHDA, SQIVND (reference sequence). This CDR3 has 15 residues. V lost 4 bases, J lost 3 bases, and 5 bases stayed unmatched. This CDR3 reads CASSSLGTGDYGYTF. Written as DNA, the CDR3 is TGTGCCAGTAGTAGCCTCGGGACAGGGGACTATGGCTACACCTTC.

The CDR3 here is CASSLSGQDEAFF. In DNA, the CDR3 is TGTGCCAGCAGTTTATCTGGACAGGATGAAGCTTTCTTT. The genes are TRBV27 and TRBJ1-1; TRBD1 aligns across 7 bases. CDR1 is MNHEY, CDR2 SMNVEV, per germline (reference sequence). The ends lost 0 bases at V and 7 bases at J; junction bases unmatched: 2. The CDR3 runs 13 residues.

This rearrangement joins TRBV30 to TRBJ2-1, with 11 bases aligning to TRBD2. V lost 4 bases to trimming and J lost 10 bases; unmatched junction nucleotides: 9. The CDR3 has 14 residues. CDR1 and CDR2 (germline): GTSNPN, SVGIG (reference sequence). CDR3 DNA: TGTGCCTGGACGGTACTAGCGGGAGAGAGAGAGCAGTTCTTC. Residues: CAWTVLAGEREQFF.